The T cell receptor beta chain described here comes from a study of T cell changes during pregnancy in multiple sclerosis. V lost 2 bases and J lost 9, with 15 bases in between. The CDR3 loop spans 14 amino acids. Germline loops: CDR1 SGDLS, CDR2 YYNGEE. Libraries were prepared by immunoSEQ multiplex PCR; TCRdb keeps only in-frame clonotypes and omits some of them. Of about 60,000 clones in the sample, nearly 95% were seen once. This chain links TRBV9 with TRBJ2-1, with TRBD2 as a possible D gene (6 bases). Material: peripheral blood, obtained in the first trimester of pregnancy. The sequence came from a female donor with multiple sclerosis, enrolled in a pregnancy study. Here the CDR3 DNA reads TGTGCCAGCAGCGTGAGGGACTGGCCCAGTGAGCAGTTCTTC. The encoded protein is CASSVRDWPSEQFF.